These 25 T cell receptor beta chains were all obtained from the same sample, sequenced in a study of T-cell memory formation after mild COVID-19 (dated by TCRdb to about 2021). Library method: 5' RACE. TCRdb names Illumina NovaSeq 6000 as the instrument used. TCRdb's own reprocessing of the public reads used fastp at Q25 and MiXCR and kept productive beta chains. Records with the same CDR3 protein are collapsed into one entry carrying the most frequent genes and DNA. For this sample there are under 650,000 distinct CDR3 sequences; roughly 18% appear just once. Clones ranked in the top ten supply around 11% of the sample. Sequencing used PBMCs or a T cell subset sorted from them (not recorded which). The receptors were sampled from an adult woman who had mild COVID-19 (a few samples of this study predate the infection). The sample titles of this study are shuffled in the database, so cell type and time point are left out; the donor was told from shared clones.

This chain links TRBV6-1 with TRBJ1-2; TRBD1 aligns across 7 bases. The CDR3 has 12 residues. V shed 6 bases and J 8 bases; nucleotides not matched to a gene: 6. From germline, CDR1 is MNHNS and CDR2 SASEGT. The CDR3 DNA is TGTGCCAGCAGGGCGACAGGGCGAGGCTACACCTTC. Amino acids: CASRATGRGYTF.

This clonotype was counted a few times. The chain couples TRBV7-9 to TRBJ2-7, with 7 nucleotides matching TRBD2. The CDR3 totals 14 residues. V dropped 6 bases and J dropped 2; count of bases not matched to a gene: 7. Germline V lookup: CDR1 SEHNR, CDR2 FQNEAQ (reference sequence). In DNA, the CDR3 is TGTGCCAGCAGGGGGGGAGGGGACCCCTACGAGCAGTACTTC. Its translation: CASRGGGDPYEQYF.

The chain links TRBV2 to TRBJ2-5; no firm D call. The germline V gene encodes CDR1 SNHLY and CDR2 FYNNEI. This CDR3 comprises 13 residues. V was trimmed by 3 bases and J by 1 base, leaving 6 bases between them. CDR3: CASSEVFQETQYF. Written as DNA, the CDR3 is TGTGCCAGCAGTGAGGTATTCCAAGAGACCCAGTACTTC.

The chain couples TRBV29-1 to TRBJ1-1; no clear D gene. There are 13 residues in the CDR3. Trimming took off 3 bases at V and 0 bases at J, with 8 bases between the two ends. The germline CDR1 and CDR2 sequences are SQVTM and ANQGSEA. The CDR3 sequence is CSVELDLNTEAFF. Written as DNA, the CDR3 is TGCAGCGTTGAGCTCGACCTGAACACTGAAGCTTTCTTT.

This clonotype occurred a few times. This sequence joins TRBV9 and TRBJ2-4; a weak D match, TRBD2 (5 bases). The germline CDR1 and CDR2 sequences are SGDLS and YYNGEE. Trimming removed 3 bases from V and 8 bases from J, with 12 bases in between. This CDR3 is built from 13 residues. DNA for the CDR3: TGTGCCAGCAGCGGTACGGAGGATGACATTCAGTACTTC. Translation: CASSGTEDDIQYF. The variable domain in full, with the rest retrieved from reference TRBV9 and TRBJ2-4, is DSGVTQTPKHLITATGQRVTLRCSPRSGDLSVYWYQQSLDQGLQFLIQYYNGEERAKGNILERFSAQQFPDLHSELNLSSLELGDSALYFCASSGTEDDIQYFGAGTRLSVL.

The chain's CDR3 is CASSLEDADEQYF. CDR3 sequence (DNA): TGTGCCAGCAGCTTGGAGGATGCTGACGAGCAGTACTTC. The V gene is TRBV5-5, the J gene TRBJ2-7; no clear D gene. The CDR3 has 13 amino acids. Germline lookup yields CDR1 SGHKS and CDR2 YYEKEE (reference sequence). Trimming took off 0 bases at V and 5 bases at J, with 9 bases between the two ends. Full variable domain (remainder filled in from reference TRBV5-5 and TRBJ2-7): DAGVTQSPTHLIKTRGQQVTLRCSPISGHKSVSWYQQVLGQGPQFIFQYYEKEERGRGNFPDRFSARQFPNYSSELNVNALLLGDSALYLCASSLEDADEQYFGPGTRLTVT.

This clonotype was counted only a few times. The chain combines TRBV5-1 with TRBJ2-7, with TRBD2 identical over 7 bases. J was trimmed by 7 bases and V by 0 bases; bases with no gene match: 10. The CDR3 spans 15 residues. The V gene's germline CDR1 is SGHRS and CDR2 YFSETQ. CDR3 coding DNA: TGCGCCAGCAGCTTGGGATCTAGCGGTGCGGAAGAGCAGTACTTC. Protein sequence: CASSLGSSGAEEQYF.

This clonotype was observed at least ten times. The chain combines TRBV5-1 with TRBJ2-3; D is perhaps TRBD2 (6 bases). The CDR3 consists of 13 residues. V was clipped by 7 bases and J by 1 base, with 10 bases between them. The germline CDR1 and CDR2 sequences are SGHRS and YFSETQ. The CDR3 sequence is CASSSGGTDTQYF. The CDR3 DNA is TGCGCCAGCTCGTCGGGAGGCACAGATACGCAGTATTTT.

This clonotype has only one observation. This chain uses TRBV5-5 with TRBJ2-1; TRBD2 aligns across 9 bases. CDR1 and CDR2 from the germline V gene are SGHKS and YYEKEE (reference sequence). This CDR3 has 15 amino acids. Germline trimming cut 1 base from V and 7 bases from J; bases unmatched to any gene: 6. DNA of the CDR3: TGTGCCAGCAGCTTGTTTAGCGGGAGAGGTAATGAGCAGTTCTTC. Translation: CASSLFSGRGNEQFF.

This clonotype was picked up a small number of times. The V gene is TRBV30, the J gene TRBJ2-7; unclear D gene. V was trimmed by 0 bases and J by 7 bases, leaving 10 bases between them. This CDR3 region has 12 residues. Germline-derived CDR1 and CDR2 are GTSNPN and SVGIG (reference sequence). The DNA for the CDR3 is TGTGCCTGGAGTGTATTTGGGTGGGAGCAGTACTTC. It encodes CAWSVFGWEQYF. The complete variable domain, with remaining parts taken from reference TRBV30 and TRBJ2-7, reads SQTIHQWPATLVQPVGSPLSLECTVEGTSNPNLYWYRQAAGRGLQLLFYSVGIGQISSEVPQNLSASRPQDRQFILSSKKLLLSDSGFYLCAWSVFGWEQYFGPGTRLTVT.

The V and J genes are TRBV7-6 and TRBJ1-5; 7 bases are a match to TRBD1. V was clipped by 5 bases and J by 5 bases; unmatched bases: 6. Germline V gene data show CDR1 as SGHVS and CDR2 as FNYEAQ. CDR3 length equals 14 residues. CDR3 nucleotides: TGTGCCAGCAGCCGTCGACAGGGTCATCAGCCCCAGCATTTT. Protein sequence: CASSRRQGHQPQHF.

This clonotype was counted only a few times. The CDR3: CATSAPGGTNEQFF. CDR3 in DNA: TGTGCCACCAGTGCGCCGGGGGGTACGAATGAGCAGTTCTTC. V gene TRBV24-1 combines with J gene TRBJ2-1, with TRBD2 matching 7 bases. Germline loops: CDR1 KGHDR, CDR2 SFDVKD. V trimming: 5 bases; J trimming: 7 bases; junction bases outside the gene matches: 7. This CDR3 comprises 14 residues.

The chain carries TRBV7-8 and TRBJ2-4; D might be TRBD1 (6 bases). V lost 5 bases and J 4 bases, leaving 18 bases between the germline ends. CDR3 length: 16 residues. CDR1 is SGHVS and CDR2 is FQNEAQ in the germline V gene. CDR3 sequence reads: CASSQLPGAAKNIQYF. DNA for the CDR3: TGTGCCAGCAGCCAACTACCAGGGGCCGCTAAAAACATTCAGTACTTC.

This clonotype was found a few times. This chain connects TRBV5-1 to TRBJ2-1, with a weak D call TRBD2 (5 bases). Germline V lookup: CDR1 SGHRS, CDR2 YFSETQ. Trimming cost V 5 bases and J 4 bases, with 22 bases left between them. This CDR3 is 17 amino acids long. CDR3 sequence: CASRSRPLASLYNEQFF. The CDR3 DNA follows: TGCGCCAGCAGATCGCGCCCTCTAGCTTCTCTATACAATGAGCAGTTCTTC.

The V call is TRBV3-1, the J call TRBJ2-7; D is ambiguous. The V gene lost 1 base and the J gene lost 0 bases, with 7 bases spanning the gap. This CDR3 region has 14 residues. CDR1 is LGHDT, CDR2 YNNKEL, per germline (reference sequence). In DNA form, the CDR3 reads TGTGCCAGCAGCCAAGGTGACATCTCCTACGAGCAGTACTTC. It is translated as CASSQGDISYEQYF.

This clonotype showed up just once. The V and J genes are TRBV9 and TRBJ2-7; 8 nucleotides match TRBD2. The germline V gene has CDR1 SGDLS and CDR2 YYNGEE. The trim removed 0 bases at V and 6 bases at J, leaving 8 bases unmatched. The CDR3 runs to 15 residues. CDR3 nucleotide sequence: TGTGCCAGCAGCGTAGCCCCCGGGAGGGGAGGCGAGCAGTACTTC. It is translated as CASSVAPGRGGEQYF.

This clonotype showed up many times. The chain employs TRBV30 and TRBJ2-7; 9 nucleotides match TRBD1. CDR3 length: 13 residues. Germline trimming cut 4 bases from V and 3 bases from J; bases unmatched to any gene: 4. CDR1 is GTSNPN, CDR2 SVGIG, per germline (reference sequence). CDR3 DNA sequence: TGTGCCTGGAACCGGGACAGGGACTACGAGCAGTACTTC. It codes for CAWNRDRDYEQYF.

The J gene is TRBJ1-1, the V gene TRBV7-9, with D uncertain. The CDR3 contains 12 residues. Germline V gene data show CDR1 as SEHNR and CDR2 as FQNEAQ (reference sequence). V lost 1 base, J lost 7 bases, and 7 bases lay in between. CDR3 sequence: CASSLGPVEAFF. For the CDR3, the DNA is TGTGCCAGCAGCTTAGGGCCAGTTGAAGCTTTCTTT. Filled out from reference TRBV7-9 and TRBJ1-1, the complete variable domain reads DTGVSQNPRHKITKRGQNVTFRCDPISEHNRLYWYRQTLGQGPEFLTYFQNEAQLEKSRLLSDRFSAERPKGSFSTLEIQRTEQGDSAMYLCASSLGPVEAFFGQGTRLTVV.

This chain uses TRBV29-1 with TRBJ1-1, with unresolved D. V was trimmed by 7 bases and J by 0 bases, leaving 9 bases between them. There are 12 residues in the CDR3. The germline CDR1 and CDR2 sequences are SQVTM and ANQGSEA. The CDR3 coding sequence is TGCAGCGCTCAGGACCTGAACACTGAAGCTTTCTTT. As protein: CSAQDLNTEAFF.

This clonotype was picked up a small number of times. This sequence joins TRBV12-3 or TRBV12-4 and TRBJ2-7; the match to TRBD1 covers 8 bases. V was pared by 6 bases and J by 11 bases, with 9 bases of the junction left unmatched. CDR3 length: 12 amino acids. Here the CDR3 DNA reads TGTGCCAGCAGGGGGGGCGCGGGACAGGAGTACTTC. It translates to CASRGGAGQEYF.

This clonotype was seen only a few times. V usage is TRBV20-1 and J usage is TRBJ2-1; TRBD2 might be the D (6 bases). CDR1 and CDR2 from the germline V gene are DFQATT and SNEGSKA (reference sequence). CDR3 size: 17 residues. V gave up 0 bases and J gave up 2 bases, with 17 bases separating them. The CDR3 loop is CSARDVEGLIAYNEQFF. The CDR3 DNA reads as TGCAGTGCTAGAGATGTGGAGGGACTCATAGCCTACAATGAGCAGTTCTTC.

This chain joins TRBV19 and TRBJ1-1; no reliable D call. In germline, CDR1 is LNHDA, CDR2 SQIVND (reference sequence). The CDR3 length is 15 residues. With 1 base removed from V and 4 bases from J, the gap between germline ends came to 13 bases. The CDR3 bases are TGTGCCAGTAGTATAGGTGGGCAGTTCGGCACTGAAGCTTTCTTT. It is translated as CASSIGGQFGTEAFF.

This clonotype has a handful of counts. J is TRBJ2-1 and V is TRBV27; D unclear. The germline V gene has CDR1 MNHEY and CDR2 SMNVEV (reference sequence). This CDR3 comprises 14 residues. The V and J ends lost 5 bases and 14 bases respectively, with 22 bases between them. CDR3 sequence: CASSMTTRGPQKFF. The CDR3 region has the DNA TGTGCCAGCAGTATGACCACTCGTGGCCCGCAGAAGTTCTTC.

In this sample, this clonotype turned up a few times. The chain uses TRBV4-1 and TRBJ1-3; 7 bases are a match to TRBD1. Germline-derived CDR1 and CDR2 are MGHRA and YSYEKL. CDR3 length: 15 residues. J gave up 0 bases and V 4 bases, and 3 bases lay outside the gene matches. CDR3 region: CASSRQGPSGNTIYF. Written as DNA, the CDR3 is TGCGCCAGCAGCCGACAGGGCCCCTCTGGAAACACCATATATTTT.

This clonotype has only a few counts. J is TRBJ2-3 and V is TRBV7-6; 11 positions agree with TRBD2. Germline V lookup: CDR1 SGHVS, CDR2 FNYEAQ. There are 14 residues in the CDR3. With 9 bases clipped from V and 4 bases from J, the junction kept 6 bases outside the gene matches. The CDR3 nucleotides are TGTGCCAGTAATAGCGGGGGGGCCTCAGATACGCAGTATTTT. Protein product: CASNSGGASDTQYF. The whole variable domain, filled in from reference TRBV7-6 and TRBJ2-3, reads GAGVSQSPRYKVTKRGQDVALRCDPISGHVSLYWYRQALGQGPEFLTYFNYEAQQDKSGLPNDRFSAERPEGSISTLTIQRTEQRDSAMYRCASNSGGASDTQYFGPGTRLTVL.